Reported below is one T cell receptor (beta chain). The entry originates in a study of blood T cell repertoires in COVID-19. Study-wide context: COVID-19 samples collected from the United States, Italy and Spain covered acute and convalescent phases. The cDNA or gDNA used as material had been derived from T cells, B-cell-depleted T cells, or PBMCs.

Generated by immunoSEQ multiplex PCR, the TCRdb table keeps only in-frame clones and is missing some. The sample lists about 190,000 clones; roughly 89% were seen once. The CDR3 extends over 11 amino acids. Germline lookup yields CDR1 ENHRY and CDR2 SYGVKD. V gave up 5 bases and J gave up 10 bases; unmatched junction bases: 4. The TCR comes from a man in his fifties with acute or convalescent COVID-19. The chain joins TRBV10-3 to TRBJ1-2, with 7 bases aligning to TRBD1. Sequenced input: peripheral blood. CDR3: CAISTTGNYTF. DNA of the CDR3: TGTGCCATCAGTACGACAGGGAACTACACCTTC.